Listed below are T cell receptor beta chains from one sample, sequenced in a study of blood T cell repertoires in COVID-19. Repertoires were generated with immunoSEQ multiplex PCR, while TCRdb's copy carries only in-frame clones and drops some. The sample includes about 51,000 clones, 85% to 90% of them seen just once. The sample comprised peripheral blood. The receptors shown here come from a man at least 80 years old with active COVID-19. Each CDR3 is given with its conserved first and last residue. D genes are given only for firm matches. Size is stated for part of the rows, as once, few or many counts, or as a class when the clone is expanded.

d_call,v_call,clone_size,j_call,cdr3_aa
-,TRBV14,-,TRBJ1-3,CASSQYFPGNTIYF
TRBD2,TRBV7-9,-,TRBJ2-7,CASSLGTSPYEQYF
TRBD2,TRBV19,-,TRBJ2-7,CASTKGLAGTYEQYF
TRBD2,TRBV10-1,-,TRBJ2-5,CASSPINGGKRDELQETQYF
-,TRBV5-5,-,TRBJ2-2,CATQTAPNTGELFF
TRBD2,TRBV5-4,once,TRBJ2-7,CASTLAGTTGGEQYF
TRBD2,TRBV10-3,-,TRBJ2-1,CAISEAEGLAGVNEQFF
TRBD2,TRBV9,-,TRBJ2-5,CASSVTSGANQETQYF
TRBD1,TRBV7-2,-,TRBJ2-7,CASSPRGQGAPEQYF
TRBD2,TRBV5-1,-,TRBJ2-7,CASHWGPGGEQYF
-,TRBV15,-,TRBJ1-1,CATSPLGGSTEAFF
-,TRBV19,-,TRBJ2-1,CASTRLPGENEQFF
-,TRBV6-1,-,TRBJ2-7,CASSERAGWNEQYF
-,TRBV6-1,once,TRBJ2-5,CAISGSGETQYF
TRBD2,TRBV28,once,TRBJ2-7,CASSFFSGSYEQYF
-,TRBV5-1,-,TRBJ2-1,CASSLGGIYNEQFF
-,TRBV30,-,TRBJ2-7,CAWSGVRGGEQYF
TRBD2,TRBV7-2,-,TRBJ2-5,CASSSRLAEETQYF
TRBD1,TRBV7-9,-,TRBJ1-1,CASLRQGANTEAFF
TRBD1,TRBV15,few,TRBJ2-1,CATTGEPAYNEQFF
-,TRBV27,-,TRBJ2-7,CASSLYRGSYEQYF
-,TRBV7-3,once,TRBJ2-3,CASSLTNRDTQYF
-,TRBV28,-,TRBJ2-7,CASSFTGSFSEQYF
-,TRBV5-6,few,TRBJ1-4,CASSSIQGAANEKLFF
TRBD1,TRBV10-2,once,TRBJ1-6,CATSSGTGNYNSPLHF
TRBD1,TRBV7-6,-,TRBJ1-2,CASSPEETGGNGYTF
-,TRBV24-1,few,TRBJ1-2,CATNNVAGEDGYTF
TRBD1,TRBV7-2,-,TRBJ2-7,CASSFRQGAGEQYF
-,TRBV6-6,-,TRBJ2-6,CASRRGSGANVLTF
TRBD1,TRBV15,-,TRBJ2-3,CATSGEGQPTDTQYF
-,TRBV27,-,TRBJ2-6,CASSLALTSGANVLTF
TRBD2,TRBV3-1/TRBV3-2,-,TRBJ2-7,CASSQTYGGAYEQYF
TRBD1,TRBV10-2,-,TRBJ2-7,CASLGQALVEGSYEQYF
TRBD1,TRBV7-3,-,TRBJ2-2,CASSPPGTGSPGELFF
TRBD1,TRBV6-5,-,TRBJ1-2,CASRSSGGGYGYTF
TRBD2,TRBV5-6,-,TRBJ2-1,CASRRAGTSGYNEQFF
-,TRBV19,-,TRBJ1-1,CASSAGHTNTEAFF
TRBD2,TRBV30,few,TRBJ2-1,CAWIPKGSGQNNEQFF
-,TRBV5-1,-,TRBJ1-3,CASSFAGISGNTIYF
-,TRBV4-3,-,TRBJ1-2,CASSQDGAGAYGYTF
-,TRBV9,once,TRBJ2-3,CASSVELSSDTQYF
TRBD2,TRBV5-6,-,TRBJ2-2,CASSTGLAGPTGELFF
-,TRBV7-9,-,TRBJ2-3,CASSLEGSTDTQYF
TRBD2,TRBV4-3,-,TRBJ2-7,CASSQASGYEQYF
-,TRBV28,-,TRBJ2-7,CASSLPDRSYEQYF
-,TRBV5-4,-,TRBJ2-3,CASSDGGRISTDTQYF
-,TRBV11-3,-,TRBJ2-1,CASSPTGGSTRVYEQFF
TRBD1,TRBV6-6,few,TRBJ2-6,CASSLGTGEFSGANVLTF
TRBD1,TRBV4-1,-,TRBJ1-4,CASSLRDRDFTTNEKLFF
-,TRBV11-2,-,TRBJ2-5,CASSPTRTVLLAETQYF
-,TRBV2,-,TRBJ2-7,CATNGLLTEGVYEQYF
-,TRBV5-6,-,TRBJ2-7,CASSLGSQYEQYF
-,TRBV27,-,TRBJ2-2,CASSNYRDLNPREELFF
TRBD1,TRBV10-3,-,TRBJ1-2,CAISEWTGGESGYTF
-,TRBV28,-,TRBJ2-7,CASSLFVGGSYEQYF
TRBD1,TRBV3-1/TRBV3-2,once,TRBJ2-4,CASSRGGPGRIAKNIQYF
TRBD2,TRBV5-6,-,TRBJ2-3,CASSLPGTSVTDTQYF